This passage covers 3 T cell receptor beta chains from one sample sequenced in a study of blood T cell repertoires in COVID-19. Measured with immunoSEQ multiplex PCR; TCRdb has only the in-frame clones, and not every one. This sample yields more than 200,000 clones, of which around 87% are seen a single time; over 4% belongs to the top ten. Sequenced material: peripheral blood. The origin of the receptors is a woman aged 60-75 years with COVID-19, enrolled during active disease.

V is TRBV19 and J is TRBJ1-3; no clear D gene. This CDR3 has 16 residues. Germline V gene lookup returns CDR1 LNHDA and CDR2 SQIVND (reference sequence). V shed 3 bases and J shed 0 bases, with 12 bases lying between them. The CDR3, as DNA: TGTGCCAGTAGTATGATCAGTGATCGCTCTGGAAACACCATATATTTT. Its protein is CASSMISDRSGNTIYF.

DNA for the CDR3: TGTGCCAGCAGCACTCGGGACAGGGGTAATGGCTACACCTTC. Its translation: CASSTRDRGNGYTF. This chain joins TRBV6-5 and TRBJ1-2; TRBD1 aligns across 10 bases. Germline CDR1 and CDR2: MNHEY and SVGAGI. J gave up 6 bases and V 6 bases, and 7 bases lay outside the gene matches. The length of the CDR3 is 14 residues.

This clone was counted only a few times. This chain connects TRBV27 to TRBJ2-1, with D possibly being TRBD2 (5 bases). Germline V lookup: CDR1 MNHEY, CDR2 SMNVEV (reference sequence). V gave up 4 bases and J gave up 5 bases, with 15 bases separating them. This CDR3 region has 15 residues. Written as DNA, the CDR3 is TGTGCCAGCAGTTCCACTAGTGGGCACAACAATGAGCAGTTCTTC. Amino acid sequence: CASSSTSGHNNEQFF.